This T cell receptor beta chain was sequenced in a study of OX40 agonist ivuxolimab in advanced cancers. About the study: Patients received the agonistic anti-OX40 (CD134) antibody ivuxolimab. Three patients, one with hepatocellular carcinoma and two with cutaneous melanoma, responded partially.

Germline V CDR1 and CDR2: SGHNT, YENEEA. The CDR3 spans 14 residues. The V end was cut by 6 bases, the J end by 3 bases, with 14 bases between. Concerning this clone itself: Its antigen is unknown.

Collection of blood occurred at baseline, at cycle 4 day 1, and at cycle 7 day 1. The table came from immunoSEQ multiplex PCR; TCRdb's copy has only in-frame clones and leaves some out. The repertoire has roughly 75,000 clones, around 87% of them found once; the top ten carry roughly 6.3%. Overall study findings and caveats: Dose levels from 0.1 to 3.0 mg/kg saw CD4+ and CD8+ blood T cells expand clonally by week 6.

The TCR originated in an adult with an advanced solid tumor such as melanoma, head and neck, liver or kidney cancer. This material consisted of CD4+ or CD8+ T cells sorted from blood, taken in a trial of the OX40 agonist ivuxolimab. The chain couples TRBV11-3 to TRBJ1-1; D may be TRBD1 (6 bases). In nucleotides, the CDR3 is TGTGCCAGCAGTCATAACAGGGACGACACTGAAGCTTTCTTT. It codes for CASSHNRDDTEAFF.